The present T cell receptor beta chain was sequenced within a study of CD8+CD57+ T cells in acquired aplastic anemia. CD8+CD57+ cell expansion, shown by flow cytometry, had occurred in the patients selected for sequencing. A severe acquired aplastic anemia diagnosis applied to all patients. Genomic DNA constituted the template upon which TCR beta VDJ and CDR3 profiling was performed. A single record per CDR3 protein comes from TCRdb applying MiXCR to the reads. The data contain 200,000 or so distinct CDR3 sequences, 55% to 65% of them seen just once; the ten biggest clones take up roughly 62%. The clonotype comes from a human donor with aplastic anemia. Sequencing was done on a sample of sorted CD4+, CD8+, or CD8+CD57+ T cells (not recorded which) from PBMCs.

In DNA form, the CDR3 reads TGTGCCAGCAGCTTAGTGAGGTACGAGCAGTACTTC. It is translated as CASSLVRYEQYF. The chain employs TRBV7-8 and TRBJ2-7; D is uncertain. Germline V CDR1 and CDR2: SGHVS, FQNEAQ. V gave up 1 base and J gave up 4 bases, with 5 bases separating them. The CDR3 consists of 12 residues.